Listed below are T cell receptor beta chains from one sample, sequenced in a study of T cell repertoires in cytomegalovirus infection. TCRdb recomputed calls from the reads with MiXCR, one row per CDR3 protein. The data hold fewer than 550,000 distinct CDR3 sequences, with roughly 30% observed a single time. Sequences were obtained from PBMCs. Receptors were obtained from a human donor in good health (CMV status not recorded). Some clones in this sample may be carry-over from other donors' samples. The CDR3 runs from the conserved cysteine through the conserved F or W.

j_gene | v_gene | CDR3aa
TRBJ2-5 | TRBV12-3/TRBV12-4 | CASSRRTGNFETQYF
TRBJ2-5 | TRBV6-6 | CASRSAPGQGQETQYF
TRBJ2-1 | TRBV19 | CASSETGRNEQFF
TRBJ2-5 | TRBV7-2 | CASSRSGGAVETQYF
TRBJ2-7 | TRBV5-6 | CASSLVVRDTEDYEQYF
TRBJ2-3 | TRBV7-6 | CASSSLPGLANTDTQYF
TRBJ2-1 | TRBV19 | CASSIRQRGMGEQFF
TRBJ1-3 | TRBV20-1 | CNPGRAGNTIYF
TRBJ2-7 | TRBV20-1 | CSARARWAHEQYF
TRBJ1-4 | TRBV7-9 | CASSLAGLEGSDEKLFF
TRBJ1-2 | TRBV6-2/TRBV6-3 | CASNTRDPRGYGYTF
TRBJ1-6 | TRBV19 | CASRGGGKGTSPLHF
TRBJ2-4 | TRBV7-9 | CASSPWTGTFKNIQYF
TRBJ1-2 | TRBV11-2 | CASAGLYGYTF
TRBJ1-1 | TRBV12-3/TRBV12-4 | CASSGGALAESFF
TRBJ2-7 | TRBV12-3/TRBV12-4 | CASSLPSSYEQYF
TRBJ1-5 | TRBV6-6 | CASSYGQGLNQPQHF
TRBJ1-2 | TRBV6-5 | CASSPDRAGGYGYTF
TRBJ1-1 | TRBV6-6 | CASSYEGVTEAFF
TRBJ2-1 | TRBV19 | CASIISAGSSYNEQFF
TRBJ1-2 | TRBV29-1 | CSVPGALGYTF
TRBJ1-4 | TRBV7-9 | CASSLLGESGELFF
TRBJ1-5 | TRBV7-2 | CASSSLGTGNQPQHF
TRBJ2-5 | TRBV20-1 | CSARDRGSGGKETQYF
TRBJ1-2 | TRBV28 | CASSLGGVYGYTF
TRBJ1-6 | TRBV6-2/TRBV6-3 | CASSLGRRSSYNSPLHF
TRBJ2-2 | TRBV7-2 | CASSLTSRTGELFF
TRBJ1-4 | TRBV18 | CASSPKEKLFF
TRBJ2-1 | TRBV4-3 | CASSQGTGGSYNEQFF
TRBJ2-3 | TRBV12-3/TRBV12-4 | CASSQGAADTQYF
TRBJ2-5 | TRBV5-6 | CASSLRDRHQETQYF
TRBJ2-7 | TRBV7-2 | CASSSGLAGLKGYEQYF
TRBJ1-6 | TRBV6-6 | CASSYPGGGLNSPLHF
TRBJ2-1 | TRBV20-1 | CSGSGGLYNEQFF
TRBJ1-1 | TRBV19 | CASSTEGVMNTEAFF
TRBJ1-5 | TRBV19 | CAISSGQGGNQPQHF
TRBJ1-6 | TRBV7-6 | CASSLGGNNSPLHF
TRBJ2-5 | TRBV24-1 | CATRAPGQETQYF
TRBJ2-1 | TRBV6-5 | CASSQTSSYNEQLF
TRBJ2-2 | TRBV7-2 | CASSLELGGANTGELFF
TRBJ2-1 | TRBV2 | CASSSDGIGVYEQFF
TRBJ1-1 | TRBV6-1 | CASSARERSTEAFF
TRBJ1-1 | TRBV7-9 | CASSSPPGQLNTEAFF
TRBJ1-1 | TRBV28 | CASSSRKERNTEAFF
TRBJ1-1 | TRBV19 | CASIGAARMNTEAFF
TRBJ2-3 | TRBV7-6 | CASSSSLGTSGSTDTQYF
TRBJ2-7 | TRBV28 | CASNLDRGDAYEQYF